A single sample is the source of the 8 T cell receptor beta chains below, sequenced in a study of blood T cells in healthy people across ages. The authors ran a second PCR of about 6 to 12 cycles using a sample-barcoded 5' primer and a J-beta primer mix. TCRdb reprocessed the 5' RACE reads via MiXCR and lists one record per CDR3 protein. The table lists approximately 800,000 distinct CDR3 sequences, over 45% of them singletons, with approximately 20% in the top ten. The sample taken for sequencing was blood. These receptors were obtained from a man younger than 45 in good health.

The V and J genes are TRBV28 and TRBJ2-1, with 13 positions matching TRBD2. Unmatched junction bases numbered 10, after V lost 6 bases and J lost 8 bases. The CDR3 covers 16 residues. The germline gives CDR1 MDHEN, CDR2 SYDVKM. The CDR3 DNA is TGTGCCAGCAGGAATATAGGGACTAGCGGGACCTATGAGCAGTTCTTC. Residues: CASRNIGTSGTYEQFF.

The chain carries TRBV2 and TRBJ2-7, with D unclear. Germline values: CDR1 SNHLY, CDR2 FYNNEI. Trimming took off 0 bases at V and 10 bases at J, with 13 bases between the two ends. The CDR3 is made up of 13 amino acids. CDR3 sequence reads: CASSEASRVVQYF. The CDR3 DNA reads as TGTGCCAGCAGTGAAGCGTCTAGGGTGGTCCAGTACTTC.

Regarding this clonotype: At one end the junction does not follow the germline gene, possibly because of a read error. The V call is TRBV7-9, the J call TRBJ1-2; perhaps TRBD1 as D (6 bases). This CDR3 has 13 residues. CDR1 is SEHNR and CDR2 is FQNEAQ in the germline V gene (reference sequence). The CDR3 DNA is TGTTCCAGCAGCTTAGTACAGGGCCAAGGCTACACCTTC. It encodes CSSSLVQGQGYTF.

This sequence joins TRBV7-8 and TRBJ2-7; 10 bases align to TRBD2. CDR3 length equals 12 residues. Germline lookup yields CDR1 SGHVS and CDR2 FQNEAQ. The ends lost 8 bases at V and 2 bases at J; junction bases unmatched: 0. In DNA, the CDR3 is TGTGCCAGCGGACTAGCGGCCTACGAGCAGTACTTC. Translating gives CASGLAAYEQYF.

The chain recombines TRBV4-3 with TRBJ1-4, with 10 bases fitting TRBD1. Unmatched junction bases numbered 8, after V lost 3 bases and J lost 10 bases. CDR1 and CDR2 (germline): LGHNA, YSLEER. CDR3 length: 15 amino acids. This CDR3 reads CASSQRTGGLGKLFF. As DNA, the CDR3 is TGCGCCAGCAGCCAGAGGACAGGGGGACTAGGAAAACTGTTTTTT.

This clonotype was counted only a few times. The genes are TRBV10-3 and TRBJ1-2; D remains unclear. The V end lost 3 bases, the J end lost 8 bases, and 13 bases lay between the germline ends. Germline V gives CDR1 ENHRY, CDR2 SYGVKD. The CDR3 runs 13 residues. The CDR3: CAISDLISGGYTF. Written as DNA, the CDR3 is TGTGCCATCAGTGATTTGATCTCTGGGGGCTACACCTTC.

The V gene is TRBV2, the J gene TRBJ2-4, with 8 bases fitting TRBD2. TRBJ2-7 explains the end of the DNA better; the J call may be wrong. The CDR3 runs to 15 residues. Germline CDR1 and CDR2: SNHLY and FYNNEI. This CDR3 reads CASNSGTSYFYEQYF. In DNA, the CDR3 is TGTGCCAGCAACAGCGGGACTAGTTACTTTTACGAGCAGTACTTC.

The J gene is TRBJ1-2, the V gene TRBV18; the D is unclear. Germline values: CDR1 KGHSH, CDR2 LQKENI. The CDR3 contains 13 residues. V was shortened by 3 bases and J by 6 bases, with 11 bases between the two germline ends. The CDR3 bases are TGTGCCAGCTCACCCGGCCAGGTTGATGGCTACACCTTC. The encoded protein is CASSPGQVDGYTF.